The subject of this entry is one TCR beta chain. CDR1 LNHDA and CDR2 SQIVND come from the germline V gene (reference sequence). The length of the CDR3 is 14 residues. The J segment lost 2 bases and the V segment lost 6 bases, leaving 4 bases of the junction unmatched. Per the original methods: Amplification with reference gene primers provided the estimates of nucleated cell counts. Here immunoSEQ multiplex PCR was the method, and the copy in TCRdb shows in-frame clones only, minus some. V, J and clone size are those of that table, while D and trimming were read from the DNA. The table includes 45,000 to 60,000 clones, less than 90% detected once. The data are from a study of blood T cell repertoires in COVID-19. Study details: Researchers got acute and convalescent COVID-19 samples from the United States, Italy and Spain. In each case, the material was cDNA or gDNA derived from T cells, B-cell-depleted T cells, or PBMCs.

The origin of this receptor is a woman aged 55-69 years with acute or convalescent COVID-19. The V gene is TRBV19, the J gene TRBJ2-7, with 10 nucleotides matching TRBD2. The sample taken for sequencing was peripheral blood. The CDR3 is CASRRTSGTYEQYF. The DNA of the CDR3 is TGTGCCAGTAGGAGGACTAGCGGAACCTACGAGCAGTACTTC.